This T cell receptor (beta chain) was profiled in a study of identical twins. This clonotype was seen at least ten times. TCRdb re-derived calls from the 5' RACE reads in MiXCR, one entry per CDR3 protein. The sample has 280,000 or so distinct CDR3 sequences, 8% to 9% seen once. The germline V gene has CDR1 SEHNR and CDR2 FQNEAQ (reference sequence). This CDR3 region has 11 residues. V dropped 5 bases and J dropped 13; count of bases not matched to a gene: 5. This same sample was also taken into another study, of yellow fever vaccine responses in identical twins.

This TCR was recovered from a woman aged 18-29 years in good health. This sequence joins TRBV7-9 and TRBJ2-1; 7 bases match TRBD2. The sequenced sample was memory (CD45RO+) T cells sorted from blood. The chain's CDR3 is CASSRTSRQFF. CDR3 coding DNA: TGTGCCAGCAGCCGGACTAGTCGTCAGTTCTTC.